The rows below give T cell receptor beta chains drawn from one sample of a study of cytomegalovirus exposure and HLA in healthy donors. Sequencing used immunoSEQ multiplex PCR; TCRdb keeps in-frame clones, though not all of them. The sample yields 130,000 or so clones, approximately 80% seen once. Material for sequencing was PBMCs. The source is a male donor in good health and CMV-seropositive. CDR3s include the opening cysteine and the closing phenylalanine or tryptophan. The order of the fields is clone size, D gene, V gene, J gene, CDR3 DNA, CDR3 protein. The D gene is left open where the match is weak. Clone size appears in some rows only: once, few, many, or a class for an expanded clone.

>NA|NA|TRBV28|TRBJ2-5
TGTGCCAGCAGTTTAGGCGGGGCGGAGGAGACCCAGTACTTC
CASSLGGAEETQYF
>NA|TRBD1|TRBV7-9|TRBJ2-5
TGTGCCAGCAGCGGAAGACAGGGGGCGGCGGTAAGAGAGACCCAGTACTTC
CASSGRQGAAVRETQYF
>NA|TRBD1|TRBV9|TRBJ2-2
TGTGCCAGCAGCGTAGGGACAGGGGCAGACACCGGGGAGCTGTTTTTT
CASSVGTGADTGELFF
>NA|TRBD1|TRBV7-9|TRBJ1-2
TGTGCCAGCAGCGTAGTGACAGGGCCCTCCGGTGGCTACACCTTC
CASSVVTGPSGGYTF
>few|TRBD2|TRBV10-2|TRBJ2-1
TGCGCCAGCAGCGGGACCGGGACTAGCGGTTTCTTC
CASSGTGTSGFF
>NA|TRBD1|TRBV29-1|TRBJ1-2
TGCAGCGTTAGCCAGGGGGAAGACTATGGCTACACCTTC
CSVSQGEDYGYTF
>NA|NA|TRBV9|TRBJ1-1
TGTGCCAGCAGCGTCACGACAGAGAACACTGAAGCTTTCTTT
CASSVTTENTEAFF
>NA|TRBD1|TRBV4-1|TRBJ1-2
TGCGCCAGCAGCCCAAGACAGGGCGAAAACTATGGCTACACCTTC
CASSPRQGENYGYTF
>NA|TRBD2|TRBV19|TRBJ2-1
TGTGCCAGTAGTACGGTACGGGGACTAGCGGGAGTGGGGTCGAATGAGCAGTTCTTC
CASSTVRGLAGVGSNEQFF
>few|TRBD2|TRBV6-5|TRBJ2-1
TGTGCCAGCAGTTACGTCAGCGGGGGAGATGAGCAGTTCTTC
CASSYVSGGDEQFF
>once|NA|TRBV7-6|TRBJ2-1
TGTGCCAGCAGCCCCGACAGTAACAATGAGCAGTTCTTC
CASSPDSNNEQFF
>NA|NA|TRBV19|TRBJ2-2
TGTGCCAGTGGGGGGGGCTCTTGGGAGCTGTTTTTT
CASGGGSWELFF
>NA|TRBD1|TRBV28|TRBJ1-1
TGTGCCAGCAGTGAAACCGGGACAGGAAGAAATACTGAAGCTTTCTTT
CASSETGTGRNTEAFF
>NA|TRBD1|TRBV7-3|TRBJ2-1
TGTGCCAGCAGCTTGTGGGGACAGGGGGCCGTGGATGAGCAGTTCTTC
CASSLWGQGAVDEQFF
>NA|NA|TRBV7-2|TRBJ2-3
TGTGCCAGCAGCCCCTTGGGCGGGAGCACAGATACGCAGTATTTT
CASSPLGGSTDTQYF
>NA|TRBD2|TRBV5-1|TRBJ2-5
TGCGCCAGCAGCTACGGACTAGCGGGGCAAGAGACCCAGTACTTC
CASSYGLAGQETQYF
>NA|TRBD1|TRBV7-9|TRBJ1-1
TGTGCCAGCAACACCGGACAGGGGGCGAGAGCTTTCTTT
CASNTGQGARAFF
>NA|TRBD1|TRBV11-1|TRBJ1-4
TGTGCCAGCAGCACCACGGACAGGGGAAATGAAAAACTGTTTTTT
CASSTTDRGNEKLFF
>NA|NA|TRBV5-4|TRBJ1-1
TGTGCCAGCAGCCCCAGCGGAACTGAAGCTTTCTTT
CASSPSGTEAFF
>NA|TRBD1|TRBV28|TRBJ1-1
TGTGCCATTAGGACAGGTGATATTGAAGCTTTCTTT
CAIRTGDIEAFF
>NA|TRBD2|TRBV4-1|TRBJ2-1
TGCGCCAGCAGCCCTGGACTAGCGGGAGGCACCTACAATGAGCAGTTCTTC
CASSPGLAGGTYNEQFF
>NA|NA|TRBV6-4|TRBJ2-1
TGTGCCAGCAGTGCCAGGGCAAACAATGAGCAGTTCTTC
CASSARANNEQFF
>few|TRBD2|TRBV9|TRBJ2-5
TGTGCCAGCAGCTCTAGCGGCCAAGAGACCCAGTACTTC
CASSSSGQETQYF